This TCR beta chain was found in a study of OX40 agonist ivuxolimab in advanced cancers. Findings of the study overall: Some nonresponders likewise displayed low normalized T-cell clonal expansion. Clonal expansion was among the lowest in partial responders at 0.1-3.0 mg/kg, especially CD8+.

The table came from immunoSEQ multiplex PCR; TCRdb's copy has only in-frame clones and leaves some out. The sample includes around 83,000 clones, 75% to 95% of them seen just once. To note about this clone: Its antigen is as yet unknown.

The CDR3 loop spans 15 amino acids. Germline V CDR1 and CDR2: MNHEY, SVGAGI. Systemic immunosuppression or autoimmune disease history was grounds to exclude patients. The sample in question was CD4+ or CD8+ T cells sorted from blood, obtained in a trial of the OX40 agonist ivuxolimab. The TCR was taken from an adult with an advanced solid tumor such as melanoma, head and neck, liver or kidney cancer. This chain links TRBV6-5 with TRBJ1-3; a possible D gene is TRBD1 (6 bases). CDR3 bases: TGTGCTACCACTAGGCCGGGGGCATCGGGAAACACCATATATTTT. This translates into CATTRPGASGNTIYF.